This T cell receptor beta chain derives from a study of blood T cells in healthy people across ages. A J-beta primer mix and a sample-barcoded 5' primer were used in a second PCR of about 7 to 12 cycles. From the 5' RACE reads, TCRdb called clonotypes with MiXCR, one entry per CDR3 protein. The repertoire holds roughly 700,000 distinct CDR3 sequences, roughly 30% seen once, with 15% in the top ten. The CDR3 length is 16 residues. Trimming shortened V by 3 bases and J by 7 bases, and 20 bases separated the two germline ends. Germline-derived CDR1 and CDR2 are SGHDT and YYEEEE. The sample consisted of blood. V and J are TRBV5-6 and TRBJ1-5, with D maybe TRBD1 (6 bases). The clonotype was recovered from a woman older than 75 in good health. The CDR3 nucleotides read TGTGCCAGCAGCTCGGGGATACAGGGATCGCGGCAGCCCCAGCATTTT. As protein: CASSSGIQGSRQPQHF.